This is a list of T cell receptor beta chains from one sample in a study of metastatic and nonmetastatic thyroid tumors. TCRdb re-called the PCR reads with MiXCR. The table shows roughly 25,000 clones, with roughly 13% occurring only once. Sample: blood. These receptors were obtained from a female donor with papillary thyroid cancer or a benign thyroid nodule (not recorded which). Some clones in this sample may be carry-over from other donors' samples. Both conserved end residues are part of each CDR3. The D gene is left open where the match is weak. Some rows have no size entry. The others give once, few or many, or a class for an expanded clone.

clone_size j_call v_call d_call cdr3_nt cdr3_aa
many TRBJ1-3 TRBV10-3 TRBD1 TGTGCCATCACGGGCGGACAGGGCCCCTCTGGAAACACCATATATTTT CAITGGQGPSGNTIYF
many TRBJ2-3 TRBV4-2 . TGTGCCAGCAGCCCCAGCTGGGTAGCGAGGACAGATACGCAGTATTTT CASSPSWVARTDTQYF
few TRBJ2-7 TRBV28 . TGTGCCAGTTGGCATGGGGGCCTCGAGCAGTACTTC CASWHGGLEQYF
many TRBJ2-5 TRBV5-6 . TGTGCCAGCAGCCTCCCGTTTAGGAGGGGAGAGACCCAGTACTTC CASSLPFRRGETQYF
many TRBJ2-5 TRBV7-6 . TGTGCCAGCAGCTTGAGGGACCGCCGCCAAGAGACCCAGTACTTC CASSLRDRRQETQYF
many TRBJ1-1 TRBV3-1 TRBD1 TGTGCCAGCAGCCGTTACTTGCACAGGGGTGACACTGAAGCTTTCTTT CASSRYLHRGDTEAFF
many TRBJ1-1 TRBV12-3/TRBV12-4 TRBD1 TGTGCCAGCAGTCCCGGACAGGTCGGGAGCACTGAAGCTTTCTTT CASSPGQVGSTEAFF
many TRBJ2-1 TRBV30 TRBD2 TGTGCCTGGGGGGGGACTAGTGTTCGGCAGTTCTTC CAWGGTSVRQFF
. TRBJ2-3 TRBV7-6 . TGTGCCAGCAGCTTGAGCCTGTCGGGGACTAGCACAGATACGCAGTATTTT CASSLSLSGTSTDTQYF
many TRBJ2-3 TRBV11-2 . TGTGCCAGCAGCTTCGCGGGGTGGGGGGATACGCAGTATTTT CASSFAGWGDTQYF
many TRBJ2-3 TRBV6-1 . TGTGCCAGCAGTGGCAGGGGGGAGGCAGATACGCAGTATTTT CASSGRGEADTQYF
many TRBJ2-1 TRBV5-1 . TGCGCCAGCAGCTTTCCGGAGGGCGATAAGCAGTTCTTC CASSFPEGDKQFF
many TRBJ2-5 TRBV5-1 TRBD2 TGTGCCAGCAGCTTTGGCGGGAGAGGGGAGACCCAGTACTTC CASSFGGRGETQYF
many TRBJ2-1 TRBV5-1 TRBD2 TGCGCCAGCAGCTTGGTGAGCGGGACGGAGCGTGAGCAGTTCTTC CASSLVSGTEREQFF
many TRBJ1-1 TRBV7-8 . TGTGCCAGCAGCCCTCAGGGGAGTAACACTGAAGCTTTCTTT CASSPQGSNTEAFF
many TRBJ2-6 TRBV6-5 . TGTGCCAGCAGTTACTCGTCTGCTGGGGCCAACGTCCTGACTTTC CASSYSSAGANVLTF
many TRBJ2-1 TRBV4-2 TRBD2 TGTGCCAGCAGCCAAGACCAAGGGACTAGCGGGAGAAATGAGCAGTTCTTC CASSQDQGTSGRNEQFF
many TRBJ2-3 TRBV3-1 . TGTGCCAGCAGCCCGGGACAAGACGTGGATACGCAGTATTTT CASSPGQDVDTQYF
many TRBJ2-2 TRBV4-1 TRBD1 TGCGCCAGCAGCCAAGGCCGTTGGGACAGGGGTCAGGGGGAGCTGTTTTTT CASSQGRWDRGQGELFF
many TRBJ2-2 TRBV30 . TGTGCCGGCACAACCTGGATTGGGGGGCATCCCGGGGAGCTGTTTTTT CAGTTWIGGHPGELFF
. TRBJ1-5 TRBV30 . TGTGCCTGGAGTGTACAGGGTCAGCCCCAGTACTTT CAWSVQGQPQYF
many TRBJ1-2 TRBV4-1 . TGCGCCAGCAGCCAAGATAGGGGTGTGGGTGGGGCAAGTGGCTACACCTTC CASSQDRGVGGASGYTF
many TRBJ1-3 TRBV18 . TGTGCCAGCTCACCACCCGGAGAGACTGGAAACACCATATATTTT CASSPPGETGNTIYF
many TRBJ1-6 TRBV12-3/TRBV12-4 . TGTGCCAGCAGTCCACAGGGCCGATGGGATTCACCCCTCCACTTT CASSPQGRWDSPLHF
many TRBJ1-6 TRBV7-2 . TGTGCCAGCAGCTTTGGGACACCCCTCCACTTT CASSFGTPLHF
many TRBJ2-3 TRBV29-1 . TGCAGCGTTGGGGACCACACAGATACGCAGTATTTT CSVGDHTDTQYF
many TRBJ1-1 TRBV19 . TGTGCCAGTAGCACCCGGGGGAGGGGTGAAGCTTTCTTT CASSTRGRGEAFF
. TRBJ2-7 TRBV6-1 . TGTGCCAGCAGTGAAATTTTTCCGGGACGCTCCAGGTCCTACGAGCAGTACTTC CASSEIFPGRSRSYEQYF
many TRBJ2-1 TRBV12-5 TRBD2 TGTGCTAGTGGTCCGGGACTAGCGGGGGATGAGCAGTTCTTC CASGPGLAGDEQFF
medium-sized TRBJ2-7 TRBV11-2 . TGTGCCAGCAGCTTCGGAGGGGAGTACGAGCAGTACTTC CASSFGGEYEQYF
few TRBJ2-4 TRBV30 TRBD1 TGTGCCTGGAGTATAGGACAGGGGATGTACATTCAGTACTTC CAWSIGQGMYIQYF
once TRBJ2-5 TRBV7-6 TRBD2 TGTGCCAGCAGCTTTATAGCGGGAGGCTCTGAGACCCAGTACTTC CASSFIAGGSETQYF
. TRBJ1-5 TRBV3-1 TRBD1 TGTGCCAGCAGCCAAGGGGGACAGAAGAATCAGCCCCGGCATTTT CASSQGGQKNQPRHF
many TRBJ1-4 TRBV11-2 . TGTGCCAGCAGCTCGGGACTGGCGGCGGGTGAAAAACTGTTTTTT CASSSGLAAGEKLFF
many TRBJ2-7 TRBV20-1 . TGCAGTGCTAGAGACGGCTACGAGCAGTACTTC CSARDGYEQYF
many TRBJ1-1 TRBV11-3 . TGTGCCAGCAGCTCACGGGGGGTGGCTGAAGCTTTCTTT CASSSRGVAEAFF
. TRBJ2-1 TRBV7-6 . TGTGCCAGCAGCTCCTTGGAGTGGTCCGACCACAATGAGCAGTTCTTC CASSSLEWSDHNEQFF
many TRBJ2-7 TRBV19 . TGTGCCAGTACCCCCGGAGGGGGTGACTACGAGCAGTACTTC CASTPGGGDYEQYF
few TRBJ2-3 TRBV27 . TGTGCCAGCAGCTTAACCCGAGGGCCGGGGAGGTTGACAGATACTCAGTATTTT CASSLTRGPGRLTDTQYF
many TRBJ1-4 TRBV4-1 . TGCGCCAGCACAAGATATTCAACTAATGAAAAACTGTTTTTT CASTRYSTNEKLFF
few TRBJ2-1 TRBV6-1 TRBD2 TGTGCCAGCATATCGGTACTAGCGGGACTAAATGAGCAGTTCTTC CASISVLAGLNEQFF
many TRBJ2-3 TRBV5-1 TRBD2 TGCGCCAGCAGCTTGGTCCCGAGCGGGGACGGGGCAGATACGCAGTATTTT CASSLVPSGDGADTQYF
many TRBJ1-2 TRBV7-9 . TGTGCCAGCAGCCAAGATCCACGCGGCTATGGCTACACCTTC CASSQDPRGYGYTF
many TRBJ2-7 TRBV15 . TGTGCCACCAGCAGAGTCCTCTCCTACGAGCAGTACTTC CATSRVLSYEQYF
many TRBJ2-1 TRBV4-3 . TGCGCCAGCAGCCCGGACGGGGTCAACCCCTACAATGAGCAGTTCTTC CASSPDGVNPYNEQFF
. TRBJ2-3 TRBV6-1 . TGTGCCAGCAGCCAGTTTCAGGGGGACTTTGCGACAGATACGCAGTATTTT CASSQFQGDFATDTQYF
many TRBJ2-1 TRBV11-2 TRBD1 TGTGCCAGCAGCTGGGGGACAGGGGGCAAGATCGATGAGCAGTTCTTC CASSWGTGGKIDEQFF
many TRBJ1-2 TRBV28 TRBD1 TGTGCCAGCAGTTCATTATACCCCCCGGGACAGGGGGGCTATGGCTACACCTTC CASSSLYPPGQGGYGYTF
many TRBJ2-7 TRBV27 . TGTGCCAGCAGTTTAAAAGGGGCCCGGTACGAGCAGTACTTC CASSLKGARYEQYF
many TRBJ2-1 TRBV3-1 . TGTGCCAGCAGCCAAGATACGGGCCGGACGCAGTTCTTC CASSQDTGRTQFF